The 22 T cell receptor beta chains in this list originate from one sample, sequenced in a study of lymphopenia after photon versus proton radiotherapy. Measured with immunoSEQ multiplex PCR; TCRdb has only the in-frame clones, and not every one. The repertoire holds 150,000 to 200,000 clones, about 88% seen once, with around 5.1% in the top ten. This specimen consisted of peripheral blood, obtained from a patient treated with photon-based radiotherapy. These receptors originate from a man between 50 and 59 years old with gastric cancer.

This clone was seen a handful of times. The chain joins TRBV9 to TRBJ2-7; no definite D call. Trimming removed 0 bases from V and 0 bases from J, with 10 bases in between. The CDR3 totals 15 residues. Germline loops: CDR1 SGDLS, CDR2 YYNGEE. CDR3 nucleotide sequence: TGTGCCAGCAGCGTAGGGGTCGAGGACTCCTACGAGCAGTACTTC. Amino acids: CASSVGVEDSYEQYF.

The rearrangement joins TRBV11-2 to TRBJ2-7, with D unclear. V was clipped by 1 base and J by 0 bases, with 13 bases between them. The CDR3 is 16 residues long. Germline V gene sequence: CDR1 SGHAT, CDR2 FQNNGV. CDR3 bases: TGTGCCAGCAGCTTAGCGGGTGGCGCCTCCTCCTACGAGCAGTACTTC. Protein: CASSLAGGASSYEQYF.

The chain links TRBV7-9 to TRBJ1-1; D is perhaps TRBD1 (6 bases). Germline-derived CDR1 and CDR2 are SEHNR and FQNEAQ (reference sequence). This CDR3 has 12 amino acids. Trimming shortened V by 1 base and J by 11 bases, and 11 bases separated the two germline ends. The CDR3 region has the DNA TGTGCCAGCAGCTTAGTCGGCAGGGGCGCTTTCTTT. Protein sequence: CASSLVGRGAFF.

V is TRBV18 and J is TRBJ2-7; TRBD1 is a possible D gene (6 bases). Trimming took off 6 bases at V and 0 bases at J, with 9 bases between the two ends. The germline gives CDR1 KGHSH, CDR2 LQKENI. CDR3 length: 13 residues. The CDR3 region has the DNA TGTGCCAGCTCTAGGGACAACTCCTACGAGCAGTACTTC. This sequence encodes CASSRDNSYEQYF.

The CDR3 DNA is TGTGCCAGCAGCCTTGAACGGGACACTGAAGCTTTCTTT. Its protein product is CASSLERDTEAFF. The chain has TRBV9 and TRBJ1-1, with D unclear. Per germline, CDR1 SGDLS and CDR2 YYNGEE. The V gene lost 4 bases and the J gene lost 3 bases, with 10 bases spanning the gap. The CDR3 has 13 amino acids.

The chain employs TRBV7-9 and TRBJ2-5, with TRBD1 identical over 7 bases. The CDR3 covers 14 residues. The germline gives CDR1 SEHNR, CDR2 FQNEAQ (reference sequence). The J segment lost 4 bases and the V segment lost 1 base, leaving 3 bases of the junction unmatched. CDR3 amino acids: CASSLGAGGETQYF. In DNA form, the CDR3 reads TGTGCCAGCAGCTTAGGGGCAGGGGGAGAGACCCAGTACTTC.

The chain combines TRBV7-2 with TRBJ2-7; tentative D call: TRBD1 (5 bases). The length of the CDR3 is 14 residues. Per germline, CDR1 SGHTA and CDR2 FQGNSA. V dropped 2 bases and J dropped 2 bases, with 10 bases sitting between them. CDR3 loop: CASSLYPGTYEQYF. The CDR3 bases are TGTGCCAGCAGCTTATATCCAGGGACCTACGAGCAGTACTTC.

The chain combines TRBV30 with TRBJ1-2; D might be TRBD1 (6 bases). The germline CDR1 and CDR2 sequences are GTSNPN and SVGIG (reference sequence). The V end was cut by 4 bases, the J end by 4 bases, with 16 bases between. The CDR3 extends over 14 amino acids. CDR3 bases: TGTGCCTGGACAAAGACAGGCCGTGGCTATGGCTACACCTTC. Translated, it gives CAWTKTGRGYGYTF. The full variable domain, rest sourced from reference TRBV30 and TRBJ1-2, is SQTIHQWPATLVQPVGSPLSLECTVEGTSNPNLYWYRQAAGRGLQLLFYSVGIGQISSEVPQNLSASRPQDRQFILSSKKLLLSDSGFYLCAWTKTGRGYGYTFGSGTRLTVV.

The chain carries TRBV15 and TRBJ1-4, with 7 bases matching TRBD1. The V gene's germline CDR1 is LNHNV and CDR2 YYDKDF (reference sequence). The junction had 8 bases not matched to a gene; V was cut back by 5 bases and J by 8 bases. The CDR3 runs 14 residues. CDR3 residues: CATSRQGFGEKLFF. Here the CDR3 DNA reads TGTGCCACCAGCCGACAGGGATTTGGCGAAAAACTGTTTTTT.

This clone appeared a few times. The chain links TRBV11-3 to TRBJ2-5, with 12 nucleotides matching TRBD2. CDR3 length equals 17 residues. Germline V gene data show CDR1 as SGHNT and CDR2 as YENEEA. Trimming cost V 1 base and J 4 bases; bases outside gene matches: 7. The CDR3 sequence: CASSLGATSGRGETQYF. CDR3 coding DNA: TGTGCCAGCAGCTTAGGGGCGACTAGCGGGAGAGGAGAGACCCAGTACTTC.

The J gene is TRBJ2-3, the V gene TRBV15, with 13 nucleotides matching TRBD2. The CDR3 sequence is 21 residues long. CDR1 and CDR2 from the germline V gene are LNHNV and YYDKDF (reference sequence). With 5 bases clipped from V and 6 bases from J, the junction kept 23 bases outside the gene matches. The chain's CDR3 is CATSYATGLAGSGPPGDTQYF. The CDR3 DNA reads as TGTGCCACCAGCTACGCCACGGGACTAGCGGGAAGTGGGCCCCCGGGGGATACGCAGTATTTT.

This chain connects TRBV19 to TRBJ1-2; D unclear. The CDR3 loop spans 14 amino acids. Germline CDR1 LNHDA, CDR2 SQIVND (reference sequence). V shed 1 base and J shed 3 bases, with 9 bases lying between them. The CDR3 DNA sequence: TGTGCCAGTAGTATAGCCAGATCACACTATGGCTACACCTTC. Its protein is CASSIARSHYGYTF.

This sequence joins TRBV19 and TRBJ2-3, with 7 bases identical to TRBD1. V shed 3 bases, J shed 0 bases, and the junction held 12 bases outside the gene matches. CDR1 is LNHDA and CDR2 is SQIVND in the germline V gene (reference sequence). The length of the CDR3 is 18 residues. CDR3 sequence (DNA): TGTGCCAGTAGTATCCTCAAGGGACAGAAAGGTAGCACAGATACGCAGTATTTT. It encodes CASSILKGQKGSTDTQYF.

The V gene is TRBV5-1, the J gene TRBJ2-7, with D possibly TRBD2 on 6 matching bases. Germline-derived CDR1 and CDR2 are SGHRS and YFSETQ. The ends were cut back, 5 bases at V and 7 bases at J, with 16 bases in the middle. This CDR3 comprises 13 residues. The CDR3 DNA is TGCGCCAGCAGACCTCTTTCCCGGGGGGAGCAGTACTTC. As protein: CASRPLSRGEQYF.

This rearrangement joins TRBV5-1 to TRBJ2-7; D perhaps matches TRBD1 (6 bases). CDR1 and CDR2 from the germline V gene are SGHRS and YFSETQ. This CDR3 has 15 residues. V lost 2 bases, J lost 3 bases, and 15 bases lay in between. CDR3 coding DNA: TGCGCCAGCAGCTTTCTACGGACAGTAAACTACGAGCAGTACTTC. Its protein is CASSFLRTVNYEQYF.

V and J are TRBV18 and TRBJ1-1; D unclear. Germline CDR1 reads KGHSH; CDR2 reads LQKENI. This CDR3 is built from 15 residues. V was shortened by 6 bases and J by 0 bases, with 14 bases between the two germline ends. In DNA form, the CDR3 reads TGTGCCAGCTCCCAATCAGGCGGGGTGAACACTGAAGCTTTCTTT. It translates to CASSQSGGVNTEAFF.

This clone was found once. This sequence joins TRBV6-1 and TRBJ1-1; no definite D call. With 5 bases removed from V and 2 bases from J, the gap between germline ends came to 6 bases. The germline CDR1 and CDR2 sequences are MNHNS and SASEGT. CDR3 length: 12 amino acids. The CDR3: CASSFRNTEAFF. The DNA of the CDR3 is TGTGCCAGCAGTTTCAGAAACACTGAAGCTTTCTTT.

The chain joins TRBV7-9 to TRBJ2-1, with 7 bases lining up with TRBD2. Germline CDR1 reads SEHNR; CDR2 reads FQNEAQ (reference sequence). The CDR3 runs 17 residues. V lost 0 bases and J lost 5; bases outside the gene matches: 10. For the CDR3, the DNA is TGTGCCAGCAGCTTAGCTTCCTGGAGCGGGAAACACAATGAGCAGTTCTTC. It is translated as CASSLASWSGKHNEQFF.

This sequence joins TRBV27 and TRBJ2-5; 14 bases match TRBD2. The trim removed 6 bases at V and 5 bases at J, leaving 11 bases unmatched. Germline V gives CDR1 MNHEY, CDR2 SMNVEV (reference sequence). The length of the CDR3 is 17 residues. Written as DNA, the CDR3 is TGTGCCAGCAGCCGACTAGCGGGAGGGCTTCGAGAGGAGACCCAGTACTTC. The encoded protein is CASSRLAGGLREETQYF.

This rearrangement joins TRBV5-1 to TRBJ1-4, with a possible D match to TRBD1 (5 bases). This CDR3 is built from 16 residues. Germline V CDR1 and CDR2: SGHRS, YFSETQ. V was shortened by 0 bases and J by 3 bases, with 12 bases between the two germline ends. The CDR3 loop is CASSLEGPRANEKLFF. The CDR3 nucleotides read TGCGCCAGCAGCTTGGAAGGGCCCAGGGCTAATGAAAAACTGTTTTTT. Combining the CDR3 with reference TRBV5-1 and TRBJ1-4 gives the whole variable domain KAGVTQTPRYLIKTRGQQVTLSCSPISGHRSVSWYQQTPGQGLQFLFEYFSETQRNKGNFPGRFSGRQFSNSRSEMNVSTLELGDSALYLCASSLEGPRANEKLFFGSGTQLSVL.

The chain recombines TRBV15 with TRBJ2-7; TRBD1 agrees at 8 bases. This CDR3 is built from 16 residues. V was pared by 0 bases and J by 4 bases, with 8 bases of the junction left unmatched. Germline CDR1 and CDR2: LNHNV and YYDKDF (reference sequence). CDR3 DNA sequence: TGTGCCACCAGCAGAGATGGGGCAGGGGGCCGATACGAGCAGTACTTC. Translating gives CATSRDGAGGRYEQYF.

The V gene is TRBV6-5, the J gene TRBJ2-6; D gene unclear. The CDR3 spans 14 residues. Germline CDR1 reads MNHEY; CDR2 reads SVGAGI. The V end was cut by 6 bases, the J end by 4 bases, with 10 bases between. DNA of the CDR3: TGTGCCAGCAGCCCCCGAGCCGGGGCCAACGTCCTGACTTTC. It encodes CASSPRAGANVLTF.